This TCR beta chain was recovered during a study of OX40 agonist ivuxolimab in advanced cancers. Study as a whole: Patients with hepatocellular carcinoma, melanoma, renal cell or head and neck cancer made up the dose-escalation patients.

The protocol was immunoSEQ multiplex PCR, while the TCRdb copy is restricted to in-frame clones and leaves out a portion. The data show 60,000 or so clones, approximately 88% seen once. Germline V gene data show CDR1 as SEHNR and CDR2 as FQNEAQ (reference sequence). This CDR3 spans 16 amino acids. V gave up 5 bases and J gave up 3 bases; unmatched junction bases: 9. This TCR was recovered from an adult with an advanced solid tumor such as melanoma, head and neck, liver or kidney cancer. The sample was CD4+ or CD8+ T cells sorted from blood, taken in a trial of the OX40 agonist ivuxolimab. The V gene is TRBV7-9, the J gene TRBJ2-3; the match to TRBD2 covers 9 bases. CDR3 region: CASSPRGSGSTDTQYF. For the CDR3, the DNA is TGTGCCAGCAGCCCCCGGGGTAGCGGGAGTACAGATACGCAGTATTTT.